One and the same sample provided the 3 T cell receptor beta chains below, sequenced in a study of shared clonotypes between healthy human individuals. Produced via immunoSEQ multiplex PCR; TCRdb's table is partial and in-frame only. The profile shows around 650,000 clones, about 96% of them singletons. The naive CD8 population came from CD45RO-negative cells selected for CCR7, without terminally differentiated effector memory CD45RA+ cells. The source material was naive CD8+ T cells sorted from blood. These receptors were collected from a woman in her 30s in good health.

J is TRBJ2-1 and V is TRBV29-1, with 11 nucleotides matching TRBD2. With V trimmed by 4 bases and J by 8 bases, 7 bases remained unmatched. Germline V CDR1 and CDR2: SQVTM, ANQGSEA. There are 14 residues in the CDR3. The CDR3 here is CSVGSSGRNHEQFF. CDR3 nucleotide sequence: TGCAGCGTTGGGTCTAGCGGGAGGAACCATGAGCAGTTCTTC.

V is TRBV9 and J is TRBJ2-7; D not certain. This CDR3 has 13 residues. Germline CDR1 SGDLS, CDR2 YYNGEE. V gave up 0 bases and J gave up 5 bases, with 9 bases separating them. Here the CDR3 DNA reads TGTGCCAGCAGCGTAGCCTGGACGGACGAGCAGTACTTC. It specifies CASSVAWTDEQYF.

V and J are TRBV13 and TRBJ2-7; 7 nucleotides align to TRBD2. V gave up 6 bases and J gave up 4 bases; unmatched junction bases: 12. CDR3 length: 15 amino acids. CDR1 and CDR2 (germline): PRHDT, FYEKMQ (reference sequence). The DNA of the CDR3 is TGTGCCAGCAGGAGGCGGGAGTTGGGAGAGTACGAGCAGTACTTC. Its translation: CASRRRELGEYEQYF. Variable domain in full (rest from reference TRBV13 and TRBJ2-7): AAGVIQSPRHLIKEKRETATLKCYPIPRHDTVYWYQQGPGQDPQFLISFYEKMQSDKGSIPDRFSAQQFSDYHSELNMSSLELGDSALYFCASRRRELGEYEQYFGPGTRLTVT.